These 14 T cell receptor beta chains came from one sample sequenced in a study of T cells in Graves' hyperthyroidism and ophthalmopathy. TCR beta CDR3 region amplification was performed from RNA transcripts. With the HTBI primer set, the TCR CDR3 went through a first round of RT-PCR. TCRdb reprocessed the multiplex PCR reads via MiXCR and lists one record per CDR3 protein. The sample records 280,000 or so distinct CDR3 sequences, 20% to 25% being singletons. Sequenced sample: blood. All receptors derive from a man aged 35 to 55 with Graves' hyperthyroidism that later progressed to Graves' ophthalmopathy.

In this sample, this clonotype turned up many times. CDR3 sequence (DNA): TGCAGTGCTAGAGAAACCTACGAGCAGTACTTC. Translation gives CSARETYEQYF. The chain employs TRBV20-1 and TRBJ2-7, with D hard to call. CDR1 is DFQATT and CDR2 is SNEGSKA in the germline V gene (reference sequence). The CDR3 contains 11 residues. V was pared by 0 bases and J by 2 bases, with 2 bases between.

This clonotype has a count of ten or more. The chain combines TRBV24-1 with TRBJ2-7, with TRBD1 matching over 7 bases. The V and J ends lost 4 bases and 6 bases, in that order; junction bases with no gene match: 5. This CDR3 has 13 residues. Germline CDR1 is KGHDR and CDR2 is SFDVKD. The CDR3: CATSDSDRAEQYF. CDR3 nucleotide sequence: TGTGCCACCAGTGACTCCGACAGGGCCGAGCAGTACTTC.

This chain uses TRBV12-3 or TRBV12-4 with TRBJ1-5; no reliable D call. V shed 5 bases and J shed 8 bases, with 13 bases lying between them. The CDR3 length is 13 residues. The CDR3 here is CASSPGGREPQHF. The CDR3, as DNA: TGTGCCAGCAGTCCGGGAGGAAGGGAGCCCCAGCATTTT.

This clonotype was seen at least ten times. CDR3 sequence: CASSRQTGSYEQYF. DNA for the CDR3: TGTGCCAGCAGCCGACAGACAGGCTCCTACGAGCAGTACTTC. This chain uses TRBV12-3 or TRBV12-4 with TRBJ2-7; perhaps TRBD1 as D (6 bases). Deletions cut 6 bases from V and 0 bases from J, with 12 bases between. This CDR3 is 14 amino acids long.

This clonotype was detected ten times or more. This rearrangement joins TRBV11-2 to TRBJ2-7, with D unresolved. Per the germline V gene, CDR1 is SGHAT and CDR2 is FQNNGV. This CDR3 is 15 amino acids long. Trimming removed 1 base at V and 5 bases at J, with 15 bases between. The CDR3 is CASSLVRRRLDEQYF. The CDR3, as DNA: TGTGCCAGCAGCTTAGTCAGGCGGAGACTTGACGAGCAGTACTTC.

This clonotype has a count of ten or more. V is TRBV7-8 and J is TRBJ1-5; D gene ambiguous. Germline-derived CDR1 and CDR2 are SGHVS and FQNEAQ. The CDR3 contains 10 residues. Trimming left V 6 bases short and J 5 bases short, with 2 bases between. The CDR3 loop reads CASRYQPQHF. The CDR3 DNA sequence: TGTGCCAGCAGGTATCAGCCCCAGCATTTT.

This clonotype was seen ten or more times. The V call is TRBV12-3 or TRBV12-4, the J call TRBJ2-6; either TRBD1 or TRBD2 may fit D (6 bases each). Between the trimmed V and J ends, which lost 6 bases and 4 bases, there was a span of 19 bases. The CDR3 loop spans 17 amino acids. The CDR3 loop reads CASSPPLGGRGANVLTF. The DNA for the CDR3 is TGTGCCAGCAGCCCCCCTTTGGGGGGCCGGGGGGCCAACGTCCTGACTTTC.

The genes are TRBV11-2 and TRBJ2-7, with 9 bases fitting TRBD1. J gave up 2 bases and V 6 bases, and 17 bases lay outside the gene matches. CDR1 is SGHAT and CDR2 is FQNNGV in the germline V gene. This CDR3 is built from 18 residues. For the CDR3, the DNA is TGTGCCAGCAGAGGGACAGGGTCAGCTAGAGCCAACGCCTACGAGCAGTACTTC. Protein: CASRGTGSARANAYEQYF.

This clonotype appeared many times. V usage is TRBV3-1 and J usage is TRBJ2-5; possible D gene TRBD1, 6 bases. From germline, CDR1 is LGHDT and CDR2 YNNKEL (reference sequence). V was trimmed by 1 base and J by 2 bases, leaving 11 bases between them. This CDR3 is built from 15 residues. CDR3 residues: CASSQVGALQETQYF. The CDR3 DNA follows: TGTGCCAGCAGCCAAGTGGGGGCCCTTCAAGAGACCCAGTACTTC.

The chain joins TRBV6-2 or TRBV6-3 to TRBJ2-7; D gene unclear. V gave up 9 bases and J gave up 0 bases, with 12 bases separating them. Germline loops: CDR1 MNHEY, CDR2 SVGEGT. The CDR3 spans 13 residues. CDR3 bases: TGTGCCAGTCGAAACCACCCCTCCTACGAGCAGTACTTC. Translating gives CASRNHPSYEQYF.

Many counts were recorded for this clonotype. As DNA, the CDR3 is TGTGCCAGCGAGTCGGGACGGTCGGGCTATGGCTACACCTTC. The encoded protein is CASESGRSGYGYTF. V is TRBV6-5 and J is TRBJ1-2; D is possibly TRBD1 (5 bases). CDR1 is MNHEY and CDR2 is SVGAGI in the germline V gene. The CDR3 consists of 14 residues. Trimming cost V 8 bases and J 4 bases, with 17 bases left between them.

This clonotype was counted at least ten times. The CDR3 loop is CSAREALGGSVAFF. The CDR3 coding sequence is TGCAGTGCTAGAGAAGCGTTGGGGGGCTCGGTCGCTTTCTTT. This chain links TRBV20-1 with TRBJ1-1; tentative D call: TRBD1 (6 bases). Deletions cut 0 bases from V and 11 bases from J, with 19 bases between. Germline loops: CDR1 DFQATT, CDR2 SNEGSKA (reference sequence). This CDR3 spans 14 amino acids.

V and J are TRBV4-1 and TRBJ2-4; D is possibly TRBD1 or TRBD2 (6 bases each). Germline CDR1 is MGHRA and CDR2 is YSYEKL. This CDR3 is built from 18 residues. V gave up 0 bases and J gave up 2 bases, with 17 bases separating them. The CDR3 DNA follows: TGCGCCAGCAGCCAAGAAGGGGGACTGCCCGGGACCAAAAACATTCAGTACTTC. Translation gives CASSQEGGLPGTKNIQYF.

This chain uses TRBV4-1 with TRBJ1-1, with D unresolved. CDR3 length: 15 residues. CDR1 MGHRA and CDR2 YSYEKL come from the germline V gene. The V end lost 0 bases, the J end lost 2 bases, and 10 bases lay between the germline ends. The CDR3 DNA reads TGCGCCAGCAGCCAAGAAGGATGGGGAAACACTGAAGCTTTCTTT. Translated, it gives CASSQEGWGNTEAFF.